Shown below are 25 T cell receptor beta chains from a single sample sequenced in a study of blood T cells in healthy people across ages. The second PCR ran roughly 7 to 12 cycles with a sample-barcoded 5' primer and J-beta primers. TCRdb used MiXCR to reprocess the 5' RACE reads, holding one entry per CDR3 protein. The sample yields about 1.1 million distinct CDR3 sequences, under 40% seen once. The sequenced sample consisted of blood. The receptor set was obtained from a man younger than 35 in good health.

This clonotype was seen a few times. The chain links TRBV9 to TRBJ1-5; 7 positions agree with TRBD1. Germline CDR1 reads SGDLS; CDR2 reads YYNGEE. Unmatched junction bases numbered 10, after V lost 0 bases and J lost 4 bases. This CDR3 region has 17 residues. The CDR3 spells CASSVGLGTERNQPQHF. The CDR3 DNA reads as TGTGCCAGCAGCGTAGGCCTCGGGACAGAGCGAAATCAGCCCCAGCATTTT.

This sequence joins TRBV18 and TRBJ1-2; D remains unclear. Trimming shortened V by 4 bases and J by 0 bases, and 12 bases separated the two germline ends. Germline V gene data show CDR1 as KGHSH and CDR2 as LQKENI. The CDR3 is 15 residues long. CDR3 nucleotides: TGTGCCAGCTCACGCAACCGGGCCGCTAACTATGGCTACACCTTC. Residues: CASSRNRAANYGYTF. The variable domain in full, completed from reference TRBV18 and TRBJ1-2, reads NAGVMQNPRHLVRRRGQEARLRCSPMKGHSHVYWYRQLPEEGLKFMVYLQKENIIDESGMPKERFSAEFPKEGPSILRIQQVVRGDSAAYFCASSRNRAANYGYTFGSGTRLTVV.

This clonotype was picked up a small number of times. This sequence joins TRBV20-1 and TRBJ2-4; D gene ambiguous. Deletions cut 0 bases from V and 4 bases from J, with 13 bases between. CDR1 is DFQATT and CDR2 is SNEGSKA in the germline V gene (reference sequence). The CDR3 is made up of 15 amino acids. The DNA of the CDR3 is TGCAGTGCTAGAGATACCCAGGCGGCTAAAAACATTCAGTACTTC. Translation: CSARDTQAAKNIQYF.

In regard to this clonotype: An end of the junction differs from the germline gene, which may be a read error. The chain recombines TRBV20-1 with TRBJ2-1; the match to TRBD2 covers 8 bases. The CDR3 spans 18 residues. The germline V gene has CDR1 DFQATT and CDR2 SNEGSKA (reference sequence). CDR3 sequence: CSAPPGLGSPSAHNEQFF. In nucleotides, the CDR3 is TGCAGTGCCCCTCCGGGACTAGGAAGCCCTTCTGCCCACAATGAACAGTTCTTC.

Remarks on this clonotype: One junction end does not reproduce the germline sequence, and a read error may be involved. The rearrangement uses TRBV4-2 and TRBJ1-5, with 9 bases that match TRBD1. The CDR3 length is 17 residues. Germline lookup yields CDR1 LGHNA and CDR2 YNFKEQ. The DNA for the CDR3 is TGTGCTAGCAGCCAAGAGAGGATTACAGGGGGCCTTCAGCCCCAGCATTTT. Its protein is CASSQERITGGLQPQHF.

Many counts were recorded for this clonotype. V gene TRBV9 combines with J gene TRBJ2-7; TRBD1 matches 9 bases. V lost 4 bases to trimming and J lost 4 bases; unmatched junction nucleotides: 6. The CDR3 loop spans 14 amino acids. Germline-derived CDR1 and CDR2 are SGDLS and YYNGEE. The CDR3 bases are TGTGCCAGCAGCTTTCGGACAGGGGAATACGAGCAGTACTTC. It encodes CASSFRTGEYEQYF.

The sample holds a few counts of this clonotype. The rearrangement links TRBV20-1 to TRBJ2-3; 13 positions match TRBD2. Trimming cost V 6 bases and J 5 bases; bases outside gene matches: 11. The germline CDR1 and CDR2 sequences are DFQATT and SNEGSKA (reference sequence). The CDR3 sequence is 16 residues long. The CDR3 sequence: CSAPVTSGGVGDTQYF. As DNA, the CDR3 is TGCAGTGCCCCGGTCACTAGCGGGGGGGTAGGAGATACGCAGTATTTT.

For this clonotype: One end of the junction is discordant with germline, which a read error may explain. The chain couples TRBV20-1 to TRBJ1-2, with a possible D match to TRBD1 (5 bases). Germline CDR1 and CDR2: DFQATT and SNEGSKA (reference sequence). This CDR3 has 15 residues. The CDR3 region is CSAPKDGGGPYGYTF. CDR3 nucleotide sequence: TGCAGTGCTCCAAAAGATGGCGGGGGTCCCTATGGTTACACCTTC.

The chain carries TRBV30 and TRBJ1-4, with D possibly matching TRBD1 (5 bases). There are 14 residues in the CDR3. Trimming cost V 1 base and J 4 bases, with 10 bases left between them. The germline V gene encodes CDR1 GTSNPN and CDR2 SVGIG (reference sequence). The CDR3 DNA sequence: TGTGCCTGGAGTGCGGGACGGATTAATGAAAAACTGTTTTTT. Translation: CAWSAGRINEKLFF.

This clonotype has more than one count but fewer than ten. The J gene is TRBJ2-5, the V gene TRBV6-2 or TRBV6-3; D remains ambiguous. CDR1 and CDR2 from the germline V gene are MNHEY and SVGEGT. The CDR3 has 15 amino acids. The V end lost 0 bases, the J end lost 5 bases, and 13 bases lay between the germline ends. The CDR3 nucleotides are TGTGCCAGCAGTTACTCGACGTCTCTAGAGGAGACCCAGTACTTC. This gives the protein CASSYSTSLEETQYF.

This clonotype was seen a few times. The V and J genes are TRBV4-3 and TRBJ1-2; D not certain. Deletions cut 0 bases from V and 2 bases from J, with 19 bases between. CDR1 and CDR2 from the germline V gene are LGHNA and YSLEER. The CDR3 is 18 amino acids. CDR3 coding DNA: TGCGCCAGCAGCCAAGATTTCTCCCAGGATTGGGGAAACTATGGCTACACCTTC. It yields the protein CASSQDFSQDWGNYGYTF.

This clonotype occurred once. The gene calls are TRBV20-1 and TRBJ1-4; the match to TRBD1 covers 10 bases. After removal of 6 bases from V and 0 bases from J, the junction contained 13 bases not matched to a gene. Germline loops: CDR1 DFQATT, CDR2 SNEGSKA (reference sequence). The CDR3 loop spans 18 amino acids. CDR3 DNA: TGCAGTGCCATAACAACCGGACAGGGGGTCCCAACTAATGAAAAACTGTTTTTT. Translation gives CSAITTGQGVPTNEKLFF.

This chain connects TRBV7-2 to TRBJ1-2; D gene ambiguous. Trimming took 5 bases from V and 7 from J, leaving 11 bases between them. The CDR3 length is 12 residues. Germline V gives CDR1 SGHTA, CDR2 FQGNSA. CDR3 coding DNA: TGTGCCAGCAGCCGCAGTGCTACTGGCTACACCTTC. It translates to CASSRSATGYTF.

V and J are TRBV24-1 and TRBJ1-1; 9 nucleotides agree with TRBD1. This CDR3 has 15 residues. J lost 4 bases, V lost 2 bases, and 4 bases had no gene match. The germline V gene has CDR1 KGHDR and CDR2 SFDVKD. The CDR3 loop is CATSDSDRGGTEAFF. As DNA, the CDR3 is TGTGCCACCAGTGATTCTGACAGGGGGGGCACTGAAGCTTTCTTT.

The chain carries TRBV12-3 or TRBV12-4 and TRBJ1-2; D ambiguous. V shed 3 bases and J shed 4 bases, with 9 bases lying between them. The CDR3 consists of 13 residues. The DNA of the CDR3 is TGTGCCAGCAGTTTGACGACGACCTATGGCTACACCTTC. This gives the protein CASSLTTTYGYTF.

The J gene is TRBJ2-3, the V gene TRBV20-1, with 8 nucleotides matching TRBD2. V was clipped by 0 bases and J by 9 bases; unmatched bases: 2. The CDR3 totals 12 residues. The germline V gene has CDR1 DFQATT and CDR2 SNEGSKA (reference sequence). CDR3 amino acids: CSARDTGGTQYF. The CDR3, as DNA: TGCAGTGCTAGAGACACGGGAGGGACGCAGTATTTT.

This clonotype was observed a handful of times. V usage is TRBV20-1 and J usage is TRBJ2-5; no firm D call. The CDR3 contains 15 residues. CDR1 is DFQATT, CDR2 SNEGSKA, per germline (reference sequence). V lost 0 bases and J lost 2, with 13 bases in between. The CDR3 nucleotides are TGCAGTGCTAGAGATCCTAAGGAGATGCAAGAGACCCAGTACTTC. This encodes CSARDPKEMQETQYF.

There are a few counts of this clonotype. The chain has TRBV6-5 and TRBJ1-1; a weak D match, TRBD1 (5 bases). The CDR3 is 15 amino acids. Germline V lookup: CDR1 MNHEY, CDR2 SVGAGI. Deletions cut 0 bases from V and 2 bases from J, with 10 bases between. The CDR3 region has the DNA TGTGCCAGCAGTTACTCCCGGGGGGTAAACACTGAAGCTTTCTTT. Amino acids: CASSYSRGVNTEAFF.

A few counts support this clonotype. V is TRBV27 and J is TRBJ1-5, with D maybe TRBD1 (5 bases). V lost 4 bases to trimming and J lost 7 bases, with 11 bases between them. Per the germline V gene, CDR1 is MNHEY and CDR2 is SMNVEV (reference sequence). The CDR3 runs 13 residues. The CDR3 nucleotides are TGTGCCAGCAGTTCCGCAGGGATACAGCCCCAGCATTTT. Protein: CASSSAGIQPQHF.

Notes on this clonotype: The junction does not match germline at one end; this may be a read error. The CDR3 DNA reads as TGTGCCAGCAGCGTAACCTATTGGGACAGGGACGATGAGCAGTTCTTC. This gives the protein CASSVTYWDRDDEQFF. The chain couples TRBV7-3 to TRBJ2-1, with 9 bases fitting TRBD1. Germline V gives CDR1 SGHTA, CDR2 FQGTGA. There are 16 residues in the CDR3.

This clonotype was seen just once. The chain is built from TRBV5-6 and TRBJ1-6; D perhaps matches TRBD1 (5 bases). CDR1 and CDR2 from the germline V gene are SGHDT and YYEEEE. The CDR3 has 13 residues. The germline V and J ends were trimmed by 6 bases and 6 bases, with 10 bases remaining between them. The CDR3 is CASTLGLNSPLHF. CDR3 in DNA: TGTGCCAGCACCCTGGGACTTAATTCACCCCTCCACTTT.

This sequence joins TRBV2 and TRBJ2-1, with D unclear. CDR3 length: 13 amino acids. V was trimmed by 8 bases and J by 4 bases, leaving 12 bases between them. Germline V gene sequence: CDR1 SNHLY, CDR2 FYNNEI. CDR3 sequence: CASLRASYNEQFF. CDR3 DNA sequence: TGTGCCAGCCTTAGGGCGAGTTACAATGAGCAGTTCTTC.

This clonotype appeared a few times. The genes are TRBV27 and TRBJ1-2; D call uncertain. Trimming removed 2 bases from V and 4 bases from J, with 8 bases in between. CDR1 is MNHEY and CDR2 is SMNVEV in the germline V gene (reference sequence). This CDR3 is built from 13 residues. The CDR3 loop is CASSLNRFYGYTF. The CDR3 nucleotides are TGTGCCAGCAGTTTAAACAGATTCTATGGCTACACCTTC.

The V and J genes are TRBV5-6 and TRBJ2-3; 8 nucleotides agree with TRBD1. The CDR3 is made up of 15 amino acids. From germline, CDR1 is SGHDT and CDR2 YYEEEE. With V trimmed by 5 bases and J by 2 bases, 7 bases remained unmatched. CDR3 region: CASSDGTGSTDTQYF. For the CDR3, the DNA is TGTGCCAGCAGTGACGGGACAGGATCCACAGATACGCAGTATTTT.

This clonotype turned up a few times. This chain joins TRBV6-6 and TRBJ1-2, with D maybe TRBD1 (6 bases). Trimming stripped 6 bases from V and 1 base from J, with 9 bases between. The CDR3 covers 13 residues. Per germline, CDR1 MNHNY and CDR2 SVGAGI (reference sequence). CDR3 residues: CASRGGDNYGYTF. CDR3 nucleotide sequence: TGTGCCAGCAGAGGGGGGGATAACTATGGCTACACCTTC.